These 3 T cell receptor beta chains originate from one sample sequenced in a study of T cell changes during pregnancy in multiple sclerosis. Profiling relied on immunoSEQ multiplex PCR, and the TCRdb table lists in-frame clones only, not all of them. The table has about 38,000 clones, about 93% seen once. Sample: CD4+ T cells from peripheral blood mononuclear cells, taken in the third trimester of pregnancy. The receptors here all came from a female donor in good health, enrolled as a control in a pregnancy study.

Regarding this clone: The junction shows a germline mismatch at one end, possibly a read error. The rearrangement uses TRBV7-2 and TRBJ2-3; D may be TRBD1 (6 bases). The CDR3 covers 13 residues. Germline V gene lookup returns CDR1 SGHTA and CDR2 FQGNSA. The CDR3 nucleotides read TGTGCCGGCAGCGAACGACGACAGGAGACGCAGTATTTT. Protein sequence: CAGSERRQETQYF.

This clone was seen once. The chain recombines TRBV7-9 with TRBJ1-1; 12 nucleotides align to TRBD1. This CDR3 has 16 residues. From germline, CDR1 is SEHNR and CDR2 FQNEAQ (reference sequence). Unmatched junction bases numbered 6, after V lost 4 bases and J lost 3 bases. DNA for the CDR3: TGTGCCAGCAGCTGGGGACAGGGGGCCGGGGACACTGAAGCTTTCTTT. Translated, it gives CASSWGQGAGDTEAFF.

This sequence joins TRBV28 and TRBJ2-3; 9 nucleotides align to TRBD1. J was trimmed by 3 bases and V by 6 bases; bases with no gene match: 1. Germline V gene data show CDR1 as MDHEN and CDR2 as SYDVKM. This CDR3 region has 13 residues. In DNA, the CDR3 is TGTGCCAGCAGGGACAGGGGTACAGATACGCAGTATTTT. Translating gives CASRDRGTDTQYF.